This section outlines one T cell receptor (beta chain) sequence together with its context. Its target is not known. Amplification of TCR alpha and beta CDR3 regions from RNA used iRepertoire nested multiplex PCR. For one-step reverse transcription and amplification, about 90-450 ng of tissue mRNA or PBMC total RNA was used. TCRdb fed the multiplex PCR reads into MiXCR, producing one record per CDR3 protein. The profile shows about 140,000 distinct CDR3 sequences, about 39% of them singletons. The data were taken from a study of glioma-infiltrating T cells. CDR3 length: 16 amino acids. V dropped 3 bases and J dropped 2 bases, with 17 bases sitting between them. Germline V gene sequence: CDR1 ENHRY, CDR2 SYGVKD. The study, taken as a whole, reports: Gliomas, especially low-grade, showed above-expected tissue-blood divergence; non-neoplastic patients showed below. Tissue and blood shared very few CDR3 sequences.

What was sequenced was glioma tissue, nonneoplastic brain tissue, or PBMCs (not recorded which). The chain couples TRBV10-3 to TRBJ2-7; D may be TRBD1 (6 bases). The sequence came from a human donor with low-grade glioma or glioblastoma, undergoing nonglioma brain surgery, or in good health (not recorded which). As DNA, the CDR3 is TGTGCCATCAGTGACCCCGCCGGGACAAATACCTACGAGCAGTACTTC. Translation: CAISDPAGTNTYEQYF.